These 18 T cell receptor beta chains share one sample of origin, sequenced in a study of identifying expanded T cells in peripheral blood. Some clones are missing from TCRdb's copy, which holds only in-frame ones; the method was immunoSEQ multiplex PCR. Of around 57,000 clones listed, roughly 86% were seen once; the top ten hold about 4.5%. The sequenced sample was blood. These receptors were taken from a person aged 18 to 69 in good health.

The chain combines TRBV28 with TRBJ2-7; no clear D. Per germline, CDR1 MDHEN and CDR2 SYDVKM. Trimming left V 2 bases short and J 0 bases short, with 17 bases between. The CDR3 loop spans 17 amino acids. Here the CDR3 reads CASSLVGQHRSSYEQYF. DNA for the CDR3: TGTGCCAGCAGTTTAGTGGGCCAACACCGAAGCTCCTACGAGCAGTACTTC.

The chain has TRBV7-2 and TRBJ2-1, with 8 positions matching TRBD1. Germline CDR1 reads SGHTA; CDR2 reads FQGNSA. The CDR3 is made up of 17 amino acids. The V gene end was trimmed by 1 base and the J gene end by 6 bases; junction bases not matched to a gene: 11. The CDR3 loop reads CASSLDSPGQVVNEQFF. The CDR3 DNA follows: TGTGCCAGCAGCTTAGATTCACCGGGACAGGTTGTCAATGAGCAGTTCTTC.

The genes are TRBV10-3 and TRBJ1-2, with D perhaps TRBD1 (5 bases). The CDR3 sequence is 16 residues long. Germline V gene sequence: CDR1 ENHRY, CDR2 SYGVKD. The V end lost 0 bases, the J end lost 4 bases, and 15 bases lay between the germline ends. In DNA form, the CDR3 reads TGTGCCATCAGTGAGTCTGAGGGGACGGCCCGCTATGGCTACACCTTC. It codes for CAISESEGTARYGYTF.

The CDR3 DNA sequence: TGTGCCAGCAGTTACTCGACTGATGTTTGGTACGAGCAGTACTTC. Its protein is CASSYSTDVWYEQYF. The chain is built from TRBV6-5 and TRBJ2-7; D not resolved. Trimming pared 0 bases from V and 4 bases from J, leaving 13 bases between. This CDR3 is 15 amino acids long. The V gene's germline CDR1 is MNHEY and CDR2 SVGAGI.

The chain links TRBV14 to TRBJ2-7; no clear D. Germline CDR1 reads SGHDN; CDR2 reads FVKESK. The CDR3 sequence is 12 residues long. V was shortened by 0 bases and J by 7 bases, with 7 bases between the two germline ends. DNA for the CDR3: TGTGCCAGCAGCCAAGATCCCCTAGAGCAGTACTTC. This codes for CASSQDPLEQYF.

The V and J genes are TRBV6-6 and TRBJ2-1, with 9 bases aligning to TRBD2. CDR1 is MNHNY and CDR2 is SVGAGI in the germline V gene (reference sequence). CDR3 length equals 15 residues. The V and J ends lost 1 base and 8 bases, in that order; junction bases with no gene match: 6. CDR3 in amino acids: CASSYLGGGAYEQFF. CDR3 sequence (DNA): TGTGCCAGCAGTTACTTGGGCGGGGGGGCTTATGAGCAGTTCTTC.

This chain uses TRBV18 with TRBJ2-2; unclear D gene. Germline CDR1 is KGHSH and CDR2 is LQKENI. The CDR3 runs to 14 residues. V gave up 0 bases and J gave up 4 bases, with 6 bases separating them. The CDR3 DNA is TGTGCCAGCTCACCACCGCCGAGCACCGGGGAGCTGTTTTTT. Residues: CASSPPPSTGELFF.

V is TRBV30 and J is TRBJ1-5; 7 bases are a match to TRBD1. The germline V gene encodes CDR1 GTSNPN and CDR2 SVGIG (reference sequence). J gave up 5 bases and V 0 bases, and 13 bases lay outside the gene matches. This CDR3 comprises 17 residues. This CDR3 is CAWSVTGNVDRHQPQHF. As DNA, the CDR3 is TGTGCCTGGAGTGTAACGGGAAATGTGGACAGGCATCAGCCCCAGCATTTT. The full variable domain, completed using reference TRBV30 and TRBJ1-5, is SQTIHQWPATLVQPVGSPLSLECTVEGTSNPNLYWYRQAAGRGLQLLFYSVGIGQISSEVPQNLSASRPQDRQFILSSKKLLLSDSGFYLCAWSVTGNVDRHQPQHFGDGTRLSIL.

J is TRBJ1-1 and V is TRBV5-1, with D tentatively TRBD1 (5 bases). CDR3 length equals 14 residues. Germline V gives CDR1 SGHRS, CDR2 YFSETQ. Between the trimmed V and J ends, which lost 10 bases and 0 bases, there was a span of 16 bases. The CDR3 here is CASLEGVLNTEAFF. The DNA of the CDR3 is TGCGCCTCCCTAGAAGGGGTTTTGAACACTGAAGCTTTCTTT.

This clone was picked up a small number of times. In DNA, the CDR3 is TGTGCCAGCAGTTTGGGCCGAAGGACAGTCCCTTCCTACGAGCAGTACTTC. Translation: CASSLGRRTVPSYEQYF. The gene calls are TRBV28 and TRBJ2-7, with a possible D match to TRBD1 (6 bases). Germline CDR1 is MDHEN and CDR2 is SYDVKM. CDR3 length equals 17 residues. The V gene lost 3 bases and the J gene lost 1 base, with 19 bases spanning the gap.

The CDR3 coding sequence is TGTGCCAGCAGTTTGAGGGCTCAGTACGAGCAGTACTTC. This sequence encodes CASSLRAQYEQYF. The V and J genes are TRBV27 and TRBJ2-7, with D possibly TRBD2 on 5 matching bases. Germline CDR1 and CDR2: MNHEY and SMNVEV (reference sequence). The length of the CDR3 is 13 residues. V lost 3 bases and J lost 4, with 10 bases in between.

The V gene is TRBV27, the J gene TRBJ1-4, with D possibly TRBD1 on 6 matching bases. Germline V CDR1 and CDR2: MNHEY, SMNVEV (reference sequence). Deletions cut 5 bases from V and 2 bases from J, with 12 bases between. The CDR3 is 15 residues long. As DNA, the CDR3 is TGTGCCAGCAGTGTCACGGGGGCGACTAATGAAAAACTGTTTTTT. The encoded protein is CASSVTGATNEKLFF.

J is TRBJ2-5 and V is TRBV6-1; no clear D. This CDR3 spans 11 amino acids. Germline CDR1 reads MNHNS; CDR2 reads SASEGT. Trimming removed 6 bases at V and 4 bases at J, with 6 bases between. DNA for the CDR3: TGTGCCAGCAGGGAGCTAGAGACCCAGTACTTC. Translation: CASRELETQYF.

J is TRBJ2-1 and V is TRBV18, with D perhaps matching TRBD1 or TRBD2 (5 bases each). CDR3 length: 15 residues. V lost 0 bases and J lost 9, with 15 bases in between. Germline values: CDR1 KGHSH, CDR2 LQKENI. This chain's CDR3 is CASSPPGRVFGEQFF. The CDR3 nucleotides read TGTGCCAGCTCACCACCGGGACGAGTATTTGGTGAGCAGTTCTTC.

The chain is built from TRBV28 and TRBJ2-5; D call uncertain. The germline gives CDR1 MDHEN, CDR2 SYDVKM. The ends were cut back, 3 bases at V and 6 bases at J, with 11 bases in the middle. There are 13 residues in the CDR3. The CDR3 reads CASSFRAPKTQYF. DNA of the CDR3: TGTGCCAGCAGTTTTCGAGCCCCCAAGACCCAGTACTTC.

This rearrangement joins TRBV6-4 to TRBJ2-3, with 8 bases lining up with TRBD1. Trimming removed 3 bases from V and 6 bases from J; junction bases left unmatched: 5. The CDR3 is made up of 14 amino acids. Germline loops: CDR1 MRHNA, CDR2 SNTAGT. The CDR3 spells CASSEATGGDTQYF. In DNA form, the CDR3 reads TGTGCCAGCAGTGAGGCCACAGGGGGTGATACGCAGTATTTT.

This rearrangement joins TRBV5-5 to TRBJ1-5; D perhaps matches TRBD1 (6 bases). The CDR3 is made up of 16 amino acids. Germline CDR1 reads SGHKS; CDR2 reads YYEKEE (reference sequence). The V end lost 0 bases, the J end lost 2 bases, and 12 bases lay between the germline ends. The CDR3 DNA sequence: TGTGCCAGCAGCTTGGCCGGACAGATTGGCAATCAGCCCCAGCATTTT. Protein product: CASSLAGQIGNQPQHF.

The DNA of the CDR3 is TGTGCCAGCAGTCCCTCAGGGGGCCAGGAAAAACTGTTTTTT. It is translated as CASSPSGGQEKLFF. V gene TRBV2 combines with J gene TRBJ1-4, with 8 bases lining up with TRBD1. V trimming: 5 bases; J trimming: 8 bases; junction bases outside the gene matches: 7. From germline, CDR1 is SNHLY and CDR2 FYNNEI. This CDR3 has 14 amino acids.